These T cell receptor beta chains were read from a single sample in a study. In TCRdb, the 5' RACE reads were re-called with MiXCR into one record per CDR3 protein. The repertoire has tens of thousands of distinct CDR3 sequences, about 30% of them found once; the top ten carry 4% to 5%. Sequences were obtained from tumor-infiltrating memory CD4+ T cells sorted from the breast tumor. All receptors derive from a female donor with breast cancer. Both conserved end residues are part of each CDR3. Fields, in order: V gene, clone size, J gene, D gene, CDR3 protein, CDR3 DNA. D genes are given only for firm matches. Expanded clones are given a class, and other clones once, few, many or no size at all.

TRBV20-1	many	TRBJ2-5	.	CSAWTEYQETQYF	TGCAGTGCGTGGACAGAATACCAAGAGACCCAGTACTTC
TRBV5-1	few	TRBJ2-2	.	CASSLVGRNTGELFF	TGCGCCAGCAGCTTGGTAGGCAGGAACACCGGGGAGCTGTTTTTT
TRBV7-9	many	TRBJ2-5	TRBD2	CASSPLAGGQETQYF	TGTGCCAGCAGCCCGTTAGCGGGGGGACAAGAGACCCAGTACTTC
TRBV5-1	many	TRBJ2-5	TRBD1	CASSSGQGPETQYF	TGCGCCAGCAGCTCCGGACAGGGGCCAGAGACCCAGTACTTC
TRBV12-3/TRBV12-4	.	TRBJ2-1	TRBD1	CASRQGKHNEQFF	TGTGCCAGCAGACAGGGGAAGCACAATGAGCAGTTCTTC
TRBV6-5	few	TRBJ2-7	.	CASSYRGGTYEQYF	TGTGCCAGCAGTTATCGGGGCGGGACCTACGAGCAGTACTTC
TRBV27	few	TRBJ2-7	TRBD1	CTSSRRDRGWEQYF	TGTACCAGCAGTCGCCGGGACAGGGGGTGGGAGCAGTACTTC
TRBV5-1	medium-sized	TRBJ2-3	.	CASSLISGEDTQYF	TGCGCCAGCAGCTTGATTTCCGGGGAGGATACGCAGTATTTT
TRBV5-1	few	TRBJ1-2	.	CASREDQLDGYTF	TGCGCCAGCAGGGAGGACCAATTAGATGGCTACACCTTC
TRBV4-1	.	TRBJ2-1	TRBD2	CASSQIPSGSVEQFF	TGCGCCAGCAGCCAAATCCCTAGCGGGAGTGTCGAGCAGTTCTTC
TRBV29-1	.	TRBJ1-2	.	CSVSHQGDYGYTF	TGCAGCGTTTCTCACCAGGGCGACTATGGCTACACCTTC
TRBV4-1	few	TRBJ2-1	TRBD2	CVSSQSGGSYNEQFF	TGCGTCAGCAGCCAAAGCGGGGGGTCCTACAATGAGCAGTTCTTC
TRBV9	few	TRBJ2-7	.	CASSPSGYEQYF	TGTGCCAGCAGCCCCTCGGGGTACGAGCAGTACTTC
TRBV4-1	many	TRBJ2-7	TRBD2	CASSQERGYEQYF	TGCGCCAGCAGCCAAGAGCGGGGGTACGAGCAGTACTTC
TRBV5-1	.	TRBJ2-4	.	CASSPSSRGENIQYF	TGCGCCAGCAGCCCTAGCAGCCGCGGAGAAAACATTCAGTACTTC
TRBV4-1	.	TRBJ2-1	.	CASSRKNVLAGDYNEQFF	TGCGCCAGCAGCCGGAAGAATGTTTTGGCAGGAGATTACAATGAGCAGTTCTTC
TRBV5-1	.	TRBJ2-3	TRBD2	CAGSATGGSPDTQYF	TGCGCCGGCAGCGCCACTGGCGGGAGTCCAGATACGCAGTATTTT
TRBV5-1	.	TRBJ2-3	.	CASLRDGTPATDTQYF	TGCGCCAGTCTAAGGGACGGGACACCGGCCACAGATACGCAGTATTTT
TRBV7-8	.	TRBJ2-2	.	CASSPKQGNTGELFF	TGTGCCAGCAGCCCGAAGCAGGGCAACACCGGGGAGCTGTTTTTT